The 16 T cell receptor beta chains below all came from one sample that was sequenced in a study of OX40 agonist ivuxolimab in advanced cancers. Sequencing used immunoSEQ multiplex PCR; TCRdb keeps in-frame clones, though not all of them. The sample includes 76,000 or so clones, around 90% of them seen just once. Source: CD4+ or CD8+ T cells sorted from blood, taken in a trial of the OX40 agonist ivuxolimab. Receptor source: an adult with an advanced solid tumor such as melanoma, head and neck, liver or kidney cancer.

The rearrangement links TRBV2 to TRBJ2-7; D is possibly TRBD1 or TRBD2 (5 bases each). The germline CDR1 and CDR2 sequences are SNHLY and FYNNEI. CDR3 length: 15 residues. Trimming pared 7 bases from V and 4 bases from J, leaving 20 bases between. In DNA, the CDR3 is TGTGCCAGCAAACCGGGACCAACGCCCGCATACGAGCAGTACTTC. It is translated as CASKPGPTPAYEQYF.

This chain links TRBV11-1 with TRBJ2-6; D perhaps matches TRBD1 (5 bases). CDR1 SGHAT and CDR2 FQDESV come from the germline V gene (reference sequence). V was trimmed by 1 base and J by 0 bases, leaving 10 bases between them. This CDR3 contains 17 residues. The CDR3 coding sequence is TGTGCCAGCAGCTTAGGGACATCTAACTCTGGGGCCAACGTCCTGACTTTC. Protein sequence: CASSLGTSNSGANVLTF.

The chain uses TRBV30 and TRBJ2-3; D uncertain. CDR3 size: 15 residues. V gave up 2 bases and J gave up 5 bases, with 17 bases separating them. The germline V gene has CDR1 GTSNPN and CDR2 SVGIG (reference sequence). CDR3 residues: CAWSPAGLWEDTQYF. CDR3 nucleotide sequence: TGTGCCTGGAGTCCGGCAGGCTTATGGGAAGATACGCAGTATTTT.

The genes are TRBV5-1 and TRBJ2-5, with 9 bases lining up with TRBD1. Trimming cost V 4 bases and J 4 bases; bases outside gene matches: 11. Germline V lookup: CDR1 SGHRS, CDR2 YFSETQ. The CDR3 is made up of 16 amino acids. The CDR3 is CASSGDRDGLGETQYF. As DNA, the CDR3 is TGCGCCAGCAGCGGGGACAGGGACGGTTTAGGAGAGACCCAGTACTTC.

The genes are TRBV5-1 and TRBJ1-5, with D possibly TRBD1 on 5 matching bases. The CDR3 length is 15 residues. The V end lost 0 bases, the J end lost 3 bases, and 10 bases lay between the germline ends. Per germline, CDR1 SGHRS and CDR2 YFSETQ. CDR3 in DNA: TGCGCCAGCAGCTTGGACCCAGGGTCCAATCAGCCCCAGCATTTT. Protein: CASSLDPGSNQPQHF.

This chain connects TRBV21-1 to TRBJ2-2; the D call in the table, TRBD1, was not verified against the DNA. TRBV21-1 corresponds to a pseudogene. The CDR3 has 15 amino acids. CDR3 nucleotide sequence: TGTGCCAGCAGCAAAGGGCAGGGGAACACCGGGGAGCTGTTTTTT. This sequence encodes CASSKGQGNTGELFF.

The chain joins TRBV7-8 to TRBJ1-4, with D maybe TRBD1 (5 bases). Between the trimmed V and J ends, which lost 7 bases and 8 bases, there was a span of 20 bases. Germline values: CDR1 SGHVS, CDR2 FQNEAQ. This CDR3 region has 15 residues. This CDR3 is CASNPLGGGGEKLFF. The CDR3, as DNA: TGTGCCAGCAACCCCCTCGGCGGGGGAGGAGAAAAACTGTTTTTT.

This clone was seen a single time. V gene TRBV5-4 combines with J gene TRBJ1-3; TRBD1 agrees at 9 bases. The CDR3 runs 17 residues. J was trimmed by 1 base and V by 3 bases; bases with no gene match: 8. Germline V gene lookup returns CDR1 SGHNT and CDR2 YYREEE (reference sequence). In nucleotides, the CDR3 is TGTGCCAGCAGCTCACCGGGACAGGGATCGTCTGGAAACACCATATATTTT. It specifies CASSSPGQGSSGNTIYF.

V gene TRBV29-1 combines with J gene TRBJ2-3; 10 nucleotides agree with TRBD2. The junction had 9 bases not matched to a gene; V was cut back by 7 bases and J by 5 bases. This CDR3 contains 14 residues. Germline CDR1 and CDR2: SQVTM and ANQGSEA. The CDR3 reads CSGDSGRTVDTQYF. CDR3 in DNA: TGCAGCGGGGATAGCGGGAGGACGGTAGATACGCAGTATTTT.

This clone showed up just once. The germline gene is not matched at one end of the junction; a read error may be the cause. The V and J genes are TRBV28 and TRBJ1-5; the match to TRBD1 covers 9 bases. Germline-derived CDR1 and CDR2 are MDHEN and SYDVKM. The CDR3 is 14 amino acids. In DNA form, the CDR3 reads TGTGCCAGCAGTCTATGGACAGGGGCGCAGCCCCAGCATTTT. Translation: CASSLWTGAQPQHF.

V gene TRBV28 combines with J gene TRBJ2-1; TRBD2 aligns across 13 bases. The germline V gene has CDR1 MDHEN and CDR2 SYDVKM. The V and J ends lost 6 bases and 6 bases, in that order; junction bases with no gene match: 2. CDR3 length: 14 amino acids. For the CDR3, the DNA is TGTGCCAGCAGCGGACTAGCGGGAGTCAATGAGCAGTTCTTC. Protein: CASSGLAGVNEQFF. Looking up the rest from reference TRBV28 and TRBJ2-1 gives the full variable domain: DVKVTQSSRYLVKRTGEKVFLECVQDMDHENMFWYRQDPGLGLRLIYFSYDVKMKEKGDIPEGYSVSREKKERFSLILESASTNQTSMYLCASSGLAGVNEQFFGPGTRLTVL.

The gene calls are TRBV9 and TRBJ2-5; D assignment may be TRBD1 or TRBD2 (7 bases each). The CDR3 contains 15 residues. V was clipped by 0 bases and J by 5 bases, with 14 bases between them. The germline V gene has CDR1 SGDLS and CDR2 YYNGEE. CDR3 sequence (DNA): TGTGCCAGCAGCGTAGCTGGAGCGGGACAGGAGACCCAGTACTTC. It is translated as CASSVAGAGQETQYF.

The chain carries TRBV5-5 and TRBJ2-7; TRBD1 agrees at 10 bases. The germline gives CDR1 SGHKS, CDR2 YYEKEE (reference sequence). This CDR3 has 16 amino acids. V lost 3 bases, J lost 4 bases, and 10 bases stayed unmatched. For the CDR3, the DNA is TGTGCCAGCAGCTCAACCGGGACAGGGGCGAAATACGAGCAGTACTTC. Protein: CASSSTGTGAKYEQYF.

This rearrangement joins TRBV6-6 to TRBJ1-4; D remains unclear. The CDR3 is 14 amino acids. Deletions cut 2 bases from V and 0 bases from J, with 4 bases between. CDR1 is MNHNY, CDR2 SVGAGI, per germline (reference sequence). Written as DNA, the CDR3 is TGTGCCAGCAGTTACGCTGCAACTAATGAAAAACTGTTTTTT. Its translation is CASSYAATNEKLFF.

V usage is TRBV6-6 and J usage is TRBJ2-3; no clear D. The CDR3 runs to 12 residues. V lost 6 bases and J 2 bases, leaving 6 bases between the germline ends. Germline V gives CDR1 MNHNY, CDR2 SVGAGI (reference sequence). CDR3 sequence reads: CASSKPTDTQYF. CDR3 sequence (DNA): TGTGCCAGCAGCAAACCCACAGATACGCAGTATTTT.

The rearrangement joins TRBV4-1 to TRBJ2-1, with 9 bases identical to TRBD2. V gave up 3 bases and J gave up 14 bases; unmatched junction bases: 23. Germline V gene sequence: CDR1 MGHRA, CDR2 YSYEKL. The CDR3 spans 18 residues. CDR3 sequence: CASSHFTLELAGRAFKFF. CDR3 nucleotides: TGCGCCAGCAGCCATTTTACTTTGGAACTAGCGGGTAGAGCCTTCAAGTTCTTC.